What follows are 21 T cell receptor beta chains derived from one specimen sequenced in a study of graft-versus-host responses after intestinal transplantation. No cognate antigen is known for these TCRs. Libraries were prepared by immunoSEQ multiplex PCR; TCRdb keeps only in-frame clonotypes and omits some of them. The sample shows about 150,000 clones, nearly 95% of them seen only once. Specimen: unstimulated CD4+ T cells sorted from spleen or lymph node cells, collected before intestinal transplant. The receptors here all came from a human donor who received an intestinal transplant.

This chain connects TRBV28 to TRBJ1-3; D gene ambiguous. Between the trimmed V and J ends, which lost 10 bases and 2 bases, there was a span of 12 bases. Germline V gives CDR1 MDHEN, CDR2 SYDVKM. The CDR3 loop spans 13 amino acids. The CDR3 loop reads CATEGNPGNTIYF. The CDR3 DNA reads TGTGCCACCGAAGGGAACCCTGGAAACACCATATATTTT.

There are a few counts of this clone. The chain combines TRBV27 with TRBJ2-7; the match to TRBD1 covers 8 bases. The CDR3 totals 13 residues. Germline values: CDR1 MNHEY, CDR2 SMNVEV (reference sequence). V lost 3 bases to trimming and J lost 3 bases; unmatched junction nucleotides: 1. As DNA, the CDR3 is TGTGCCAGCAGTTTGGGACAGGTCTACGAGCAGTACTTC. Protein product: CASSLGQVYEQYF.

This clone was counted a single time. The V gene is TRBV11-3, the J gene TRBJ2-5, with D perhaps matching TRBD2 (5 bases). Trimming stripped 4 bases from V and 2 bases from J, with 14 bases between. Germline CDR1 is SGHNT and CDR2 is YENEEA. The CDR3 contains 15 residues. The chain's CDR3 is CASSSGIANQETQYF. CDR3 nucleotides: TGTGCCAGCAGCTCCGGGATAGCGAATCAAGAGACCCAGTACTTC.

The gene calls are TRBV23-1 and TRBJ1-2; 10 bases agree with TRBD1. TRBV23-1 carries the ORF label, with uncertain function. The CDR3 covers 16 residues. Unmatched junction bases numbered 10, after V lost 4 bases and J lost 5 bases. The CDR3 bases are TGCGCCAGCAGTCCCTCAAGGGACAGGGGAAGATATGGCTACACCTTC. Translation: CASSPSRDRGRYGYTF.

The genes are TRBV18 and TRBJ2-7, with D possibly being TRBD1 (6 bases). V lost 6 bases, J lost 2 bases, and 11 bases lay in between. This CDR3 comprises 13 residues. Germline values: CDR1 KGHSH, CDR2 LQKENI. The CDR3 region is CASSRGQPYEQYF. The CDR3 coding sequence is TGTGCCAGCTCCCGCGGACAGCCCTACGAGCAGTACTTC.

The V gene is TRBV19, the J gene TRBJ2-4; 14 nucleotides align to TRBD2. Germline CDR1 reads LNHDA; CDR2 reads SQIVND (reference sequence). This CDR3 has 18 residues. V lost 5 bases to trimming and J lost 0 bases; unmatched junction nucleotides: 6. For the CDR3, the DNA is TGTGCCAGTAGTTGGGGACTAGCGGGGGTGGGAGCCAAAAACATTCAGTACTTC. Translating it yields CASSWGLAGVGAKNIQYF.

The chain recombines TRBV19 with TRBJ1-5; 7 bases are shared with TRBD1. This CDR3 is 13 amino acids long. Losses at the gene ends were 8 bases for V and 6 bases for J; bases not matched to a gene: 7. The V gene's germline CDR1 is LNHDA and CDR2 SQIVND (reference sequence). CDR3 sequence (DNA): TGTGCCAGTTCTTCAGACAGGGTTCAGCCCCAGCATTTT. This sequence encodes CASSSDRVQPQHF. The full variable domain, in which reference TRBV19 and TRBJ1-5 provide the parts outside the CDR3, is DGGITQSPKYLFRKEGQNVTLSCEQNLNHDAMYWYRQDPGQGLRLIYYSQIVNDFQKGDIAEGYSVSREKKESFPLTVTSAQKNPTAFYLCASSSDRVQPQHFGDGTRLSIL.

The V and J genes are TRBV7-2 and TRBJ2-7, with no clear D. This CDR3 region has 17 residues. Trimming left V 4 bases short and J 0 bases short, with 19 bases between. Germline-derived CDR1 and CDR2 are SGHTA and FQGNSA. The CDR3 sequence is CASSSRWSSWSSYEQYF. DNA for the CDR3: TGTGCCAGCAGCTCCCGATGGAGTAGTTGGAGCTCCTACGAGCAGTACTTC.

The V call is TRBV6-6, the J call TRBJ2-5, with no clear D. This CDR3 is built from 13 residues. V shed 2 bases and J shed 4 bases, with 8 bases lying between them. Germline V gives CDR1 MNHNY, CDR2 SVGAGI (reference sequence). In DNA, the CDR3 is TGTGCCAGCAGTTACCAGTGGGGAGAGACCCAGTACTTC. This codes for CASSYQWGETQYF.

The chain has TRBV6-5 and TRBJ2-6, with TRBD1 as a possible D gene (5 bases). The germline CDR1 and CDR2 sequences are MNHEY and SVGAGI. CDR3 size: 16 residues. V gave up 3 bases and J gave up 1 base, with 10 bases separating them. CDR3 nucleotides: TGTGCCAGCAGTTATTGGCAGGGATCTGGGGCCAACGTCCTGACTTTC. It is translated as CASSYWQGSGANVLTF.

This clone was counted between two and nine times. The gene calls are TRBV6-6 and TRBJ2-7; maybe TRBD2 (6 bases). The CDR3 loop spans 12 amino acids. V shed 5 bases and J shed 3 bases, with 8 bases lying between them. In germline, CDR1 is MNHNY, CDR2 SVGAGI (reference sequence). The CDR3, as DNA: TGTGCCAGCAGTGGACTAAACTACGAGCAGTACTTC. Amino acid sequence: CASSGLNYEQYF.

The J gene is TRBJ1-4, the V gene TRBV27; D ambiguous. V was pared by 3 bases and J by 0 bases, with 23 bases between. There are 20 residues in the CDR3. Germline CDR1 and CDR2: MNHEY and SMNVEV (reference sequence). In nucleotides, the CDR3 is TGTGCCAGCAGTTTTAGAGGGCCGGTGGGGTGGGGATCAACTAATGAAAAACTGTTTTTT. This gives the protein CASSFRGPVGWGSTNEKLFF.

The J gene is TRBJ2-3, the V gene TRBV27; 7 bases map to TRBD2. V was clipped by 2 bases and J by 8 bases; unmatched bases: 7. The CDR3 loop spans 14 amino acids. Germline-derived CDR1 and CDR2 are MNHEY and SMNVEV (reference sequence). In DNA form, the CDR3 reads TGTGCCAGCAGTTTAGAATCAGGGAGGGGTACGCAGTATTTT. This encodes CASSLESGRGTQYF.

This rearrangement joins TRBV29-1 to TRBJ1-1; 7 bases agree with TRBD1. This CDR3 is built from 13 residues. Germline loops: CDR1 SQVTM, CDR2 ANQGSEA. Trimming removed 7 bases from V and 0 bases from J; junction bases left unmatched: 5. CDR3 region: CSARTGLNTEAFF. For the CDR3, the DNA is TGCAGCGCCCGGACAGGACTGAACACTGAAGCTTTCTTT.

This chain links TRBV5-6 with TRBJ2-7; D gene unclear. In germline, CDR1 is SGHDT, CDR2 YYEEEE. This CDR3 is 12 amino acids long. The V gene lost 0 bases and the J gene lost 4 bases, with 5 bases spanning the gap. CDR3 nucleotide sequence: TGTGCCAGCAGCTTGGTGGGGTACGAGCAGTACTTC. It yields the protein CASSLVGYEQYF.

The genes are TRBV7-2 and TRBJ1-1; 7 bases fit TRBD1. Losses at the gene ends were 2 bases for V and 0 bases for J; bases not matched to a gene: 9. Germline V gene lookup returns CDR1 SGHTA and CDR2 FQGNSA. This CDR3 contains 17 residues. The CDR3 DNA reads TGTGCCAGCAGCTTACTTCCAGGGGGTCCCTTGAACACTGAAGCTTTCTTT. It yields the protein CASSLLPGGPLNTEAFF.

The rearrangement joins TRBV7-3 to TRBJ2-1; D uncertain. The CDR3 has 16 residues. With 3 bases removed from V and 4 bases from J, the gap between germline ends came to 16 bases. The germline V gene encodes CDR1 SGHTA and CDR2 FQGTGA. Written as DNA, the CDR3 is TGTGCCAGCAGCTTCCGGCGAACACCCGATTACAATGAGCAGTTCTTC. Residues: CASSFRRTPDYNEQFF.

This rearrangement joins TRBV9 to TRBJ2-3, with 9 bases matching TRBD1. The length of the CDR3 is 15 residues. The germline gives CDR1 SGDLS, CDR2 YYNGEE. The junction had 4 bases not matched to a gene; V was cut back by 2 bases and J by 3 bases. DNA of the CDR3: TGTGCCAGCAGCGTCGGGGGGACAGGGACAGATACGCAGTATTTT. Encoded protein: CASSVGGTGTDTQYF.

This clone occurred once. The J gene is TRBJ2-1, the V gene TRBV9; the D gene is possibly TRBD2 (6 bases). The CDR3 extends over 17 amino acids. The germline V and J ends were trimmed by 4 bases and 0 bases, with 17 bases remaining between them. Per the germline V gene, CDR1 is SGDLS and CDR2 is YYNGEE. The CDR3 is CASSPRLAVVSYNEQFF. CDR3 DNA sequence: TGTGCCAGCAGCCCTCGATTAGCGGTGGTCTCCTACAATGAGCAGTTCTTC.

The rearrangement links TRBV30 to TRBJ2-1, with D hard to call. V shed 0 bases and J shed 4 bases, with 4 bases lying between them. This CDR3 spans 12 amino acids. Per germline, CDR1 GTSNPN and CDR2 SVGIG (reference sequence). CDR3 sequence (DNA): TGTGCCTGGAGTGTAAGGTACAATGAGCAGTTCTTC. Amino acids: CAWSVRYNEQFF.

CDR3 sequence (DNA): TGCGCCAGCAGCTTTACGACAGGGTCCGGTGAAGCTTTCTTT. Translating it yields CASSFTTGSGEAFF. The genes are TRBV5-1 and TRBJ1-1; 7 bases are shared with TRBD1. V lost 2 bases to trimming and J lost 7 bases; unmatched junction nucleotides: 8. In germline, CDR1 is SGHRS, CDR2 YFSETQ. The CDR3 totals 14 residues. Full variable domain (rest looked up from reference TRBV5-1 and TRBJ1-1): KAGVTQTPRYLIKTRGQQVTLSCSPISGHRSVSWYQQTPGQGLQFLFEYFSETQRNKGNFPGRFSGRQFSNSRSEMNVSTLELGDSALYLCASSFTTGSGEAFFGQGTRLTVV.